Sequencing of this T cell receptor (beta chain) was carried out in a study of identical twins. The CDR3 loop spans 16 amino acids. Looked up from germline, CDR1 is SGHTA and CDR2 is FQGNSA. Unmatched junction bases numbered 5, after V lost 1 base and J lost 4 bases. MiXCR, run by TCRdb on the 5' RACE reads, gives a single entry per CDR3 protein. In the table there are approximately 490,000 distinct CDR3 sequences, around 24% of which are singletons. The same data also went into a second study, on yellow fever vaccine responses in identical twins.

Sequenced input: CD4+ T cells sorted from blood. The TCR comes from a young woman in good health. The chain carries TRBV7-2 and TRBJ1-5, with 9 bases fitting TRBD1. CDR3 protein: CASSLEAGQGNQPQHF. In nucleotides, the CDR3 is TGTGCCAGCAGCTTAGAGGCGGGACAGGGTAATCAGCCCCAGCATTTT.